The clone carrying this T cell receptor (beta chain) has a handful of counts. Its matching antigen is unknown. Trimming cost V 0 bases and J 7 bases, with 4 bases left between them. The CDR3 contains 11 residues. CDR1 and CDR2 (germline): SGHDT, YYEEEE. Here immunoSEQ multiplex PCR was the method, and the copy in TCRdb shows in-frame clones only, minus some. Altogether 150,000 or so clones are present, about 87% being singletons, with the ten largest covering around 3.1%. The data were obtained in a study of T cell responses to AZD1222 COVID-19 vaccine. At the level of the study: Second-dose recipients at about 4 or about 12 weeks were treated as one pooled group. Study observations and caveats: Most donors were white British, females outnumbered males, and clonal diversity was possibly underestimated.

The J gene is TRBJ1-1, the V gene TRBV5-6, with D hard to call. The specimen was peripheral blood, collected on day 0 of AZD1222 vaccination. The sequence was obtained from an adult in good health. The CDR3 nucleotides are TGTGCCAGCAGCTTGGACCGTGAAGCTTTCTTT. Its translation is CASSLDREAFF.